Listed below are T cell receptor beta chains from one sample, sequenced in a study of blood T cell repertoires in COVID-19. Profiling relied on immunoSEQ multiplex PCR, and the TCRdb table lists in-frame clones only, not all of them. The sample consists of about 160,000 clones, 85% to 90% of them appearing once. Sequenced: peripheral blood. These receptors all come from a woman in her sixties or seventies with COVID-19, enrolled during active disease. Both conserved end residues are part of each CDR3. Each record gives: clone size, D gene, J gene, V gene, CDR3 protein, CDR3 DNA. The D gene is left open where the match is weak. Not all rows give a size; the values are once, few, many and, for expanded clones, a class.

- - TRBJ2-7 TRBV9 CASSPAGKHDEQYF TGTGCCAGCAGCCCAGCCGGGAAACATGACGAGCAGTACTTC
- - TRBJ1-1 TRBV10-3 CAISKQSLNTEAFF TGTGCCATCAGCAAACAGAGCCTGAACACTGAAGCTTTCTTT
- - TRBJ2-5 TRBV7-3 CASSARVSGETQYF TGTGCCAGCAGCGCCCGTGTTTCGGGAGAGACCCAGTACTTC
- TRBD1 TRBJ1-1 TRBV7-9 CASSPRQGLNTEAFF TGTGCCAGCAGCCCCCGACAGGGTTTGAACACTGAAGCTTTCTTT
- - TRBJ1-3 TRBV29-1 CSVEGRGTENTIYF TGCAGCGTTGAAGGGAGGGGTACGGAAAACACCATATATTTT
- - TRBJ1-6 TRBV28 CASGGLAGYNSPLHF TGTGCCAGCGGGGGACTTGCGGGCTATAATTCACCCCTCCACTTT
- - TRBJ2-3 TRBV7-9 CASRETTDTQYF TGTGCCAGCAGAGAAACAACAGATACGCAGTATTTT
once TRBD1 TRBJ1-4 TRBV5-5 CASSQDRGREKLFF TGTGCCAGCAGCCAGGACAGGGGACGGGAAAAACTGTTTTTT
few TRBD1 TRBJ1-5 TRBV2 CASSNDRGNQPQHF TGTGCCAGCAGTAACGACAGGGGCAATCAGCCCCAGCATTTT
- TRBD1 TRBJ1-6 TRBV4-1 CASSQVGRGISPLHF TGCGCCAGCAGCCAAGTCGGCAGGGGGATATCACCCCTCCACTTT
few - TRBJ1-2 TRBV7-8 CASSFFPQGTYGYTF TGTGCCAGCAGCTTCTTCCCGCAGGGGACCTATGGCTACACCTTC
- TRBD2 TRBJ2-1 TRBV28 CASSFAEAGPVYNEQFF TGTGCCAGCAGTTTTGCCGAAGCGGGACCGGTCTACAATGAGCAGTTCTTC
- TRBD1 TRBJ1-5 TRBV4-1 CASSPRDRNNQPQHF TGCGCCAGCAGCCCCCGGGACAGGAATAATCAGCCCCAGCATTTT
- - TRBJ1-3 TRBV15 CATSRGRPVSGNTIYF TGTGCCACCAGCAGGGGCCGTCCGGTCTCTGGAAACACCATATATTTT
once - TRBJ2-5 TRBV20-1 CSASLGRAQYF TGCAGTGCTAGTCTAGGCCGGGCCCAGTACTTC
- TRBD1 TRBJ1-2 TRBV5-6 CASSQGQLGYGYTF TGTGCCAGCAGTCAGGGACAGCTGGGGTATGGCTACACCTTC
- TRBD1 TRBJ1-1 TRBV18 CASSPIREPTGTEAFF TGTGCCAGCTCACCAATAAGGGAGCCGACAGGGACTGAAGCTTTCTTT
once TRBD1 TRBJ2-1 TRBV15 CATSRSRDRGRNEQFF TGTGCCACCAGCAGATCCCGGGACAGGGGGCGGAATGAGCAGTTCTTC
- - TRBJ2-4 TRBV9 CASSPRAGGTVELAKNIQYF TGTGCCAGCAGCCCCCGAGCAGGGGGGACTGTAGAACTAGCCAAAAACATTCAGTACTTC
- - TRBJ1-2 TRBV18 CASSPELPDTDNYGYTF TGTGCCAGCTCACCAGAACTGCCGGACACGGATAACTATGGCTACACCTTC